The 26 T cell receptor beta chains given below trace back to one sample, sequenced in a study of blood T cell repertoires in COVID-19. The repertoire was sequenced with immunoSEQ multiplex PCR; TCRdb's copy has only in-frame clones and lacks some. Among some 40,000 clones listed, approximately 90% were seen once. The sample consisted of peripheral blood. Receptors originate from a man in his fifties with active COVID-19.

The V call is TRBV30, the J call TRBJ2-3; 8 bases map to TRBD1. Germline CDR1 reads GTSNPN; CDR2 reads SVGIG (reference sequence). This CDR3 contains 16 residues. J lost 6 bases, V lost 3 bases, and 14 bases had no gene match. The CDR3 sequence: CAWSPPGAGGVDTQYF. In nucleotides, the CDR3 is TGTGCCTGGAGCCCCCCGGGGGCAGGGGGCGTGGATACGCAGTATTTT.

CDR3 DNA sequence: TGTGCCAGCAGTTACACGGGACAAGGCCGGTCTGGCTACACCTTC. This sequence encodes CASSYTGQGRSGYTF. The genes are TRBV6-5 and TRBJ1-2; D perhaps matches TRBD1 (6 bases). The CDR3 covers 15 residues. Trimming took off 2 bases at V and 7 bases at J, with 17 bases between the two ends. Germline V lookup: CDR1 MNHEY, CDR2 SVGAGI.

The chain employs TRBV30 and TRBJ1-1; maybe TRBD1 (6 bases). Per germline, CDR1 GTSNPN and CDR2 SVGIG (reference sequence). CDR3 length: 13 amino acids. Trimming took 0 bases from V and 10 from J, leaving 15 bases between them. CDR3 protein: CAWSVGQLGGAFF. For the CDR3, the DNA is TGTGCCTGGAGTGTAGGACAGCTCGGTGGAGCTTTCTTT.

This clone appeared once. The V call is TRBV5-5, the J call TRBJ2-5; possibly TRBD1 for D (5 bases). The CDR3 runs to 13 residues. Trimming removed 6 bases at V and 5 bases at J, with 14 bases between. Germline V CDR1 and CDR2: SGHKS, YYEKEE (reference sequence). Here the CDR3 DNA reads TGTGCCAGCATCAGGGCCTCCGGGGAGACCCAGTACTTC. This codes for CASIRASGETQYF.

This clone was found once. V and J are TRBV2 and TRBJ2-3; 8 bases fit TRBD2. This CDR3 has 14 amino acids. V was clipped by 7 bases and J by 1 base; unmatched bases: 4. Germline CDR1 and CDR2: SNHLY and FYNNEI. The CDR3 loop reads CASKAGVGTDTQYF. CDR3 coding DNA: TGTGCCAGCAAAGCGGGAGTCGGCACAGATACGCAGTATTTT.

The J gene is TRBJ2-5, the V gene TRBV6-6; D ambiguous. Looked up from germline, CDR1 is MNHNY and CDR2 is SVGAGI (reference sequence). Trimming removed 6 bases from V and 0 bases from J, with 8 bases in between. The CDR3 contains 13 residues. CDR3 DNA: TGTGCCAGCAGGGTGACAAACCAAGAGACCCAGTACTTC. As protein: CASRVTNQETQYF.

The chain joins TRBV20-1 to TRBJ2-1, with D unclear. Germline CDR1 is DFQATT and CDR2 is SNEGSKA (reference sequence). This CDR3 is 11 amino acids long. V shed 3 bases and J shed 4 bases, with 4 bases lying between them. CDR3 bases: TGCAGTGCTAGCTTTTACAATGAGCAGTTCTTC. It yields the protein CSASFYNEQFF.

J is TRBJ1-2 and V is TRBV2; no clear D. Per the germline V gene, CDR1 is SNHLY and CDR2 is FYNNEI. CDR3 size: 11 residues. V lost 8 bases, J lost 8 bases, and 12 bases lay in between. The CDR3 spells CASGLDGGYTF. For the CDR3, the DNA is TGTGCCAGCGGCCTCGACGGGGGCTACACCTTC.

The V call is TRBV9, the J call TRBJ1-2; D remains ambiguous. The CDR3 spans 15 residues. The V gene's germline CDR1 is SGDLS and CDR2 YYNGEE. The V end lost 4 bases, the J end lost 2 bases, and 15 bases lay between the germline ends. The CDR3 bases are TGTGCCAGCAGCCCGAGCCCAGGTCCCAACTATGGCTACACCTTC. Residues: CASSPSPGPNYGYTF.

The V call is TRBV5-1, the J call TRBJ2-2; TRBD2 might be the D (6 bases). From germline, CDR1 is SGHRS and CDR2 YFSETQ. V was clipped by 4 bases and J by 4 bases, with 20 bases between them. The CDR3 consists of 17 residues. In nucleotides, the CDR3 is TGCGCCAGCAGCCGGTGGACCGGGGGAAGGGGCACCGGGGAGCTGTTTTTT. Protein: CASSRWTGGRGTGELFF.

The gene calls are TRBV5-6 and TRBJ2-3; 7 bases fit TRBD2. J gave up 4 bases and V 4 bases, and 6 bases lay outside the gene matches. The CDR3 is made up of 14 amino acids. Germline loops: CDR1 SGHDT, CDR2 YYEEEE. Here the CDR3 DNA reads TGTGCCAGCAGCCTAAGCGGGGCGGCAGATACGCAGTATTTT. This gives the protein CASSLSGAADTQYF.

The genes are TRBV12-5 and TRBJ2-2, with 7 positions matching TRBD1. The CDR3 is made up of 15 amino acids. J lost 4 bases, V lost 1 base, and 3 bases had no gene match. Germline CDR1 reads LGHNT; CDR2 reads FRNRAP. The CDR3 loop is CASGLDPGGTGELFF. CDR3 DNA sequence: TGTGCTAGTGGTTTGGATCCAGGGGGCACCGGGGAGCTGTTTTTT.

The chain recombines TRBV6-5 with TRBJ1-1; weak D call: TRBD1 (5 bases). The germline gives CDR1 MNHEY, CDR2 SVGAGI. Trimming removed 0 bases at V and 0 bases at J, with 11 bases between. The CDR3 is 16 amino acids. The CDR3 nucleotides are TGTGCCAGCAGTTACTCACCCGCAGGGATGAACACTGAAGCTTTCTTT. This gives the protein CASSYSPAGMNTEAFF.

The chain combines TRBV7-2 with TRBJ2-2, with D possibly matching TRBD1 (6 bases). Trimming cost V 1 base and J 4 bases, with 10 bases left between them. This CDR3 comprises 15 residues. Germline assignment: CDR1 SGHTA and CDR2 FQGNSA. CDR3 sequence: CASSLEGVVTGELFF. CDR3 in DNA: TGTGCCAGCAGCTTAGAGGGGGTAGTCACCGGGGAGCTGTTTTTT.

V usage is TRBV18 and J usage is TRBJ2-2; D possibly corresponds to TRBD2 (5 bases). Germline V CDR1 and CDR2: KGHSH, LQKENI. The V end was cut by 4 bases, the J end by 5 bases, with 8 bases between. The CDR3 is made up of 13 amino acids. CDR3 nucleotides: TGTGCCAGCTCACTAACTAGGACCGGGGAGCTGTTTTTT. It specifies CASSLTRTGELFF. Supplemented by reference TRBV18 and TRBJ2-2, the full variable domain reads NAGVMQNPRHLVRRRGQEARLRCSPMKGHSHVYWYRQLPEEGLKFMVYLQKENIIDESGMPKERFSAEFPKEGPSILRIQQVVRGDSAAYFCASSLTRTGELFFGEGSRLTVL.

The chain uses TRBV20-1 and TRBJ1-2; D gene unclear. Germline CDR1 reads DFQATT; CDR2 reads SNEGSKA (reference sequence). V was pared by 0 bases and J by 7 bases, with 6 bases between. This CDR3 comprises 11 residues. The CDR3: CSARDEGGYTF. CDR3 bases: TGCAGTGCTAGAGATGAGGGTGGCTACACCTTC.

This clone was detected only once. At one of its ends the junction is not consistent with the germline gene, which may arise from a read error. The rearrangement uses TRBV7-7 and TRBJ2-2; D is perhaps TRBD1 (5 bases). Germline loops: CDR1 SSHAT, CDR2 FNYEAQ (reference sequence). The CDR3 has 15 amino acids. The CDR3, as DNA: TGTGCTAGCAGCTTAGACAGTCAGAACACCGGGGAGCTGTTTTTT. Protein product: CASSLDSQNTGELFF.

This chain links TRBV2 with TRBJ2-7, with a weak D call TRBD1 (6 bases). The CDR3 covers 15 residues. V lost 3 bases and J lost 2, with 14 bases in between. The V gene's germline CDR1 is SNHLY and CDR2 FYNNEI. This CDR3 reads CASSDGTPNPYEQYF. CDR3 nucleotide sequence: TGTGCCAGCAGTGACGGGACACCAAATCCCTACGAGCAGTACTTC.

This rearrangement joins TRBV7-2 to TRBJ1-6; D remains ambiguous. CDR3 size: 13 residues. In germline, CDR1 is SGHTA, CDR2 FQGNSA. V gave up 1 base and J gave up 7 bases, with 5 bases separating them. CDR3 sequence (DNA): TGTGCCAGCAGCTTAGATCGGAATTCACCCCTCCACTTT. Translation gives CASSLDRNSPLHF.

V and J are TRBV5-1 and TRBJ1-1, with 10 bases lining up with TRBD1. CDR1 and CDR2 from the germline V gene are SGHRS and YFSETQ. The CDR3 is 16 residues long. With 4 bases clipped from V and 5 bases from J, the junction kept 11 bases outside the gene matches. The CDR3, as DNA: TGCGCCAGCAGCCCGATGACAGGGGGCGGAGGGACTGAAGCTTTCTTT. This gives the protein CASSPMTGGGGTEAFF. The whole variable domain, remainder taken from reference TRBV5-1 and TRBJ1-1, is KAGVTQTPRYLIKTRGQQVTLSCSPISGHRSVSWYQQTPGQGLQFLFEYFSETQRNKGNFPGRFSGRQFSNSRSEMNVSTLELGDSALYLCASSPMTGGGGTEAFFGQGTRLTVV.

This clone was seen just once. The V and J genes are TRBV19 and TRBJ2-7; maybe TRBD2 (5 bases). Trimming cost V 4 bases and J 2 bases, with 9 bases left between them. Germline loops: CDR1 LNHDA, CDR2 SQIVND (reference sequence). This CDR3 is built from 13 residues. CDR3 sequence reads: CASSNGGAYEQYF. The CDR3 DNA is TGTGCCAGTAGTAACGGAGGCGCCTACGAGCAGTACTTC.

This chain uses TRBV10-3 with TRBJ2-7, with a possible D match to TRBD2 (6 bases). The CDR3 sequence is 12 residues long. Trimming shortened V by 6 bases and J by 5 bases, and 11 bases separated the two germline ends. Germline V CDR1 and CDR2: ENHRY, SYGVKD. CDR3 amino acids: CAISQGGDEQYF. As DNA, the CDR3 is TGTGCCATCAGCCAGGGCGGGGACGAGCAGTACTTC.

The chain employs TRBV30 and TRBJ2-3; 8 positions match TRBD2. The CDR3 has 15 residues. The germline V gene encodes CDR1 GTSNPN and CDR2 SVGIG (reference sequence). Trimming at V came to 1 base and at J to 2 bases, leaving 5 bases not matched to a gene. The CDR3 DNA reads TGTGCCTGGAGTGGGTTAGCGGGACTCACAGATACGCAGTATTTT. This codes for CAWSGLAGLTDTQYF.

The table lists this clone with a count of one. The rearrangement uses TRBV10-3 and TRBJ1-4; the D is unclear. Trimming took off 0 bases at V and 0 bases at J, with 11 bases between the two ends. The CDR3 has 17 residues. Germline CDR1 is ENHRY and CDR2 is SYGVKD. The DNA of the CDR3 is TGTGCCATCAGTGAGTCGAGCGAGCCCTCAACTAATGAAAAACTGTTTTTT. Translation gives CAISESSEPSTNEKLFF.

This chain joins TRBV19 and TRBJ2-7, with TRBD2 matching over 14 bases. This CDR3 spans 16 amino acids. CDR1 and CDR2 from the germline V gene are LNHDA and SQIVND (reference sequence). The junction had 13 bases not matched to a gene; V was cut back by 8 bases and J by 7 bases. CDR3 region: CASVGTGLAGGREQYF. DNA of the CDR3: TGTGCCAGTGTGGGGACAGGACTAGCGGGAGGACGTGAGCAGTACTTC.

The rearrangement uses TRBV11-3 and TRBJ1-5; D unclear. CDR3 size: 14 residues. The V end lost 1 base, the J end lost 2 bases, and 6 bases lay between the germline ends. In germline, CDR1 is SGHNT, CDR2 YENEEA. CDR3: CASSLVRRNQPQHF. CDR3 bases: TGTGCCAGCAGCTTAGTGCGGCGCAATCAGCCCCAGCATTTT.